Shown below are 10 T cell receptor beta chains from a single sample sequenced in a study of blood T cell repertoires in COVID-19. The method was immunoSEQ multiplex PCR; TCRdb's version includes in-frame clones alone and lacks a portion of them. The table includes 350,000 to 550,000 clones, 85% to 90% detected once. Sample: PBMCs or T cells enriched from blood (not recorded which). The origin of the receptors is a man between 25 and 39 years old who had recovered from COVID-19.

The J gene is TRBJ1-2, the V gene TRBV7-9; 12 nucleotides align to TRBD1. The trim removed 5 bases at V and 8 bases at J, leaving 12 bases unmatched. Germline-derived CDR1 and CDR2 are SEHNR and FQNEAQ (reference sequence). The CDR3 contains 16 residues. In nucleotides, the CDR3 is TGTGCCAGCAGCAACCGTGACCTCGGGACAGGGGGCGGCTACACCTTC. Encoded protein: CASSNRDLGTGGGYTF.

This chain links TRBV5-8 with TRBJ2-3; unclear D gene. The V end lost 0 bases, the J end lost 3 bases, and 5 bases lay between the germline ends. The CDR3 runs to 13 residues. Looked up from germline, CDR1 is SGHTS and CDR2 is YDEGEE. As DNA, the CDR3 is TGTGCCAGCAGCTTGGTCGTAACAGATACGCAGTATTTT. Translated, it gives CASSLVVTDTQYF.

The rearrangement uses TRBV5-1 and TRBJ2-1; 15 bases align to TRBD2. There are 15 residues in the CDR3. The V segment lost 3 bases and the J segment 8 bases; nucleotides outside the gene matches: 3. Germline V gives CDR1 SGHRS, CDR2 YFSETQ. CDR3 sequence: CASSWTSGRGDEQFF. The CDR3, as DNA: TGCGCCAGCAGCTGGACTAGCGGGAGGGGAGATGAGCAGTTCTTC.

This chain uses TRBV19 with TRBJ2-1; the match to TRBD1 covers 11 bases. This CDR3 contains 14 residues. V shed 4 bases and J 7 bases; nucleotides not matched to a gene: 3. CDR1 is LNHDA and CDR2 is SQIVND in the germline V gene (reference sequence). The CDR3 loop reads CASSNRDRGNEQFF. CDR3 nucleotide sequence: TGTGCCAGTAGTAACCGGGACAGGGGGAATGAGCAGTTCTTC.

Regarding this clone: At one end the junction does not follow the germline gene, possibly because of a read error. The chain is built from TRBV19 and TRBJ2-7; TRBD2 matches 15 bases. The CDR3 loop spans 13 amino acids. CDR1 is LNHDA, CDR2 SQIVND, per germline (reference sequence). The CDR3 loop reads CASSPGLAGGRDF. CDR3 coding DNA: TGTGCCAGTAGTCCGGGACTAGCGGGAGGTAGGGACTTC.

The chain recombines TRBV7-9 with TRBJ1-2; TRBD1 matches 9 bases. CDR3 length equals 16 residues. Germline-derived CDR1 and CDR2 are SEHNR and FQNEAQ (reference sequence). Trimming removed 0 bases from V and 2 bases from J; junction bases left unmatched: 4. The CDR3: CASSLAGQGLNYGYTF. The DNA for the CDR3 is TGTGCCAGCAGCTTAGCCGGACAGGGGCTAAACTATGGCTACACCTTC.

The chain has TRBV10-3 and TRBJ1-3; D remains ambiguous. V was clipped by 10 bases and J by 3 bases, with 16 bases between them. Germline values: CDR1 ENHRY, CDR2 SYGVKD. The CDR3 is 14 residues long. The CDR3 nucleotides read TGTGCCAGCACGACCGGGTCTCATGGAAACACCATATATTTT. Translated, it gives CASTTGSHGNTIYF.

In DNA, the CDR3 is TGTGCCAGCAGCCAAGAGGGCAGGGCTAATGAAAAACTGTTTTTT. It encodes CASSQEGRANEKLFF. The chain couples TRBV4-2 to TRBJ1-4, with a weak D call TRBD1 (5 bases). The V gene lost 0 bases and the J gene lost 3 bases, with 8 bases spanning the gap. Germline CDR1 reads LGHNA; CDR2 reads YNFKEQ. The length of the CDR3 is 15 residues.

This clone was picked up a small number of times. This sequence joins TRBV6-4 and TRBJ1-5; TRBD1 might be the D (6 bases). Trimming left V 5 bases short and J 6 bases short, with 11 bases between. The CDR3 covers 13 residues. Looked up from germline, CDR1 is MRHNA and CDR2 is SNTAGT. CDR3 bases: TGTGCCAGCAGTTCAGGGGAGGGTCAGCCCCAGCATTTT. It is translated as CASSSGEGQPQHF.

CDR3 in amino acids: CASSPDGLPEQYF. The CDR3 nucleotides read TGTGCCAGCTCACCGGACGGACTGCCCGAGCAGTACTTC. The rearrangement joins TRBV18 to TRBJ2-7, with TRBD2 as a possible D gene (5 bases). There are 13 residues in the CDR3. V lost 3 bases, J lost 6 bases, and 12 bases lay in between. From germline, CDR1 is KGHSH and CDR2 LQKENI. The full variable domain, rest sourced from reference TRBV18 and TRBJ2-7, is NAGVMQNPRHLVRRRGQEARLRCSPMKGHSHVYWYRQLPEEGLKFMVYLQKENIIDESGMPKERFSAEFPKEGPSILRIQQVVRGDSAAYFCASSPDGLPEQYFGPGTRLTVT.